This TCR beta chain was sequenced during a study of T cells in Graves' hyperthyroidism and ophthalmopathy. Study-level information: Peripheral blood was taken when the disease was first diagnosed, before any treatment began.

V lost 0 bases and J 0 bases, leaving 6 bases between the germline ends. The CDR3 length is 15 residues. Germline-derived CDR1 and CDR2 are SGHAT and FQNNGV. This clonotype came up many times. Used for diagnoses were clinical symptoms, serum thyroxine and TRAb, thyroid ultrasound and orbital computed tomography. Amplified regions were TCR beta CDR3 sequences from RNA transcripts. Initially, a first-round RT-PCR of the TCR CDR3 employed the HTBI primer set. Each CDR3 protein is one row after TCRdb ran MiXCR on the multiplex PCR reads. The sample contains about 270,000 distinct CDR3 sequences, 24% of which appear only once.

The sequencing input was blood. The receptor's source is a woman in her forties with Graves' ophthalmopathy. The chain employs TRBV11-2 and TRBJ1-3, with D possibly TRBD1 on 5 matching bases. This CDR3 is CASSLDRGSGNTIYF. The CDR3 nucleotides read TGTGCCAGCAGCTTAGATAGGGGCTCTGGAAACACCATATATTTT.